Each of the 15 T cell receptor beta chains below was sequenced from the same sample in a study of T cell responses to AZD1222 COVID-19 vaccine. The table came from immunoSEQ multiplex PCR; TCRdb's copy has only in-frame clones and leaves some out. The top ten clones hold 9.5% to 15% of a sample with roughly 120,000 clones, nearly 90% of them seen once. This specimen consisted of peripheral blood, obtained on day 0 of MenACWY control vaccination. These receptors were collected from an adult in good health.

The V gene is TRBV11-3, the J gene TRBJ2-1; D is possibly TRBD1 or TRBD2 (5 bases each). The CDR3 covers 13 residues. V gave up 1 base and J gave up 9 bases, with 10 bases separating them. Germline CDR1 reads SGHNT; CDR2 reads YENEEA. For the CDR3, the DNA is TGTGCCAGCAGCTTAGCGGGGCGGGTTGAGCAGTTCTTC. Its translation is CASSLAGRVEQFF.

CDR3 in amino acids: CASSYSRGVAFF. In DNA form, the CDR3 reads TGTGCCAGCAGTTACTCGAGGGGGGTTGCTTTCTTT. V gene TRBV6-2 or TRBV6-3 combines with J gene TRBJ1-1, with D possibly being TRBD1 (6 bases). Germline V CDR1 and CDR2: MNHEY, SVGEGT. Between the trimmed V and J ends, which lost 0 bases and 11 bases, there was a span of 10 bases. There are 12 residues in the CDR3.

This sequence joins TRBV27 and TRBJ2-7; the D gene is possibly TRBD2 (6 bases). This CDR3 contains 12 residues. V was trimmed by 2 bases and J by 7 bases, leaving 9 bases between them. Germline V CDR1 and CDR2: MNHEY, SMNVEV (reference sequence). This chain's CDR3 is CASSLRGEEQYF. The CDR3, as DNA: TGTGCCAGCAGTTTACGCGGGGAAGAGCAGTACTTC.

CDR3 protein: CATSINRFGQPQHF. In DNA, the CDR3 is TGTGCCACCAGCATCAACAGGTTCGGTCAGCCCCAGCATTTT. This chain joins TRBV15 and TRBJ1-5, with a tentative D call TRBD1 (5 bases). The V and J ends lost 4 bases and 6 bases respectively, with 13 bases between them. CDR1 and CDR2 (germline): LNHNV, YYDKDF (reference sequence). This CDR3 spans 14 amino acids.

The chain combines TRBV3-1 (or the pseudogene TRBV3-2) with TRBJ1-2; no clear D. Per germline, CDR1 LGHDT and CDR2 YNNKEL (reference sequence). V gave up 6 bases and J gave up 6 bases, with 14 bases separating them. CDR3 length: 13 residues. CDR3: CASSHTAAHGYTF. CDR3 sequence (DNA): TGTGCCAGCAGTCACACAGCGGCCCATGGCTACACCTTC.

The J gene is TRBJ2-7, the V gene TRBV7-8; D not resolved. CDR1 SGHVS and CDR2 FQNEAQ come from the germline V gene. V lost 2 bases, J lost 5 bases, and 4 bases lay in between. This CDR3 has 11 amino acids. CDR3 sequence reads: CASSLFDEQYF. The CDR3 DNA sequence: TGTGCCAGCAGCTTATTCGACGAGCAGTACTTC.

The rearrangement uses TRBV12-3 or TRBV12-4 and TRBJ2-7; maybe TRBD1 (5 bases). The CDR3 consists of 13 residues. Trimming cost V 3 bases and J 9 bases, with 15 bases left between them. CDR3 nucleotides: TGTGCCAGCAGTTTTTCCAGGGCGGAAAGGCAGTACTTC. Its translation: CASSFSRAERQYF.

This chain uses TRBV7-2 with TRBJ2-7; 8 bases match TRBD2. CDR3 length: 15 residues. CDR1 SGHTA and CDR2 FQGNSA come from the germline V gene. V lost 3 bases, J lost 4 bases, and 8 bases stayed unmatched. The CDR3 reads CASSFTSGARYEQYF. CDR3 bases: TGTGCCAGCAGCTTTACTAGCGGTGCTCGGTACGAGCAGTACTTC.

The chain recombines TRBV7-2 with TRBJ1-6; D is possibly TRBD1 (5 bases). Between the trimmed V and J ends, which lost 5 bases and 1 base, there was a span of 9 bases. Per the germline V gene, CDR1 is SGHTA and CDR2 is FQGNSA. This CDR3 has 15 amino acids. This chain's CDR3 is CASSPRQSYNSPLHF. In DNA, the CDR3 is TGTGCCAGCAGCCCGAGACAGTCCTATAATTCACCCCTCCACTTT. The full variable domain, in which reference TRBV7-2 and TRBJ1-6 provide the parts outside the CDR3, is GAGVSQSPSNKVTEKGKDVELRCDPISGHTALYWYRQSLGQGLEFLIYFQGNSAPDKSGLPSDRFSAERTGGSVSTLTIQRTQQEDSAVYLCASSPRQSYNSPLHFGNGTRLTVT.

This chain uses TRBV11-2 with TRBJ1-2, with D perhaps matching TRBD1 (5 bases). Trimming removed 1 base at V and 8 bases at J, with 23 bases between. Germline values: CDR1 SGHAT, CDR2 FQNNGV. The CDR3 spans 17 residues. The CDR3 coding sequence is TGTGCCAGCAGCTTAGCCTTTAGGGACCGCACGAGTGAAGGCTACACCTTC. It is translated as CASSLAFRDRTSEGYTF.

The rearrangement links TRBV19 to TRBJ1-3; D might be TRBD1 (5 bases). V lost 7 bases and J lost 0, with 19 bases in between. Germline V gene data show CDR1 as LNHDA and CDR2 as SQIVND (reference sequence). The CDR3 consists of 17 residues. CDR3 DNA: TGTGCCAGTAACCCGGGACTCGAGCTACGCTCTGGAAACACCATATATTTT. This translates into CASNPGLELRSGNTIYF.

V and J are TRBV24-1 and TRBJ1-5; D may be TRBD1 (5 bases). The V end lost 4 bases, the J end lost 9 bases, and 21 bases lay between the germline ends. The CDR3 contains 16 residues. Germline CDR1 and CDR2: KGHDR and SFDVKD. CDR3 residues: CATSDPTHGASSPQHF. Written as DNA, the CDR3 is TGTGCCACCAGTGACCCGACACACGGGGCTTCGTCGCCCCAGCATTTT.

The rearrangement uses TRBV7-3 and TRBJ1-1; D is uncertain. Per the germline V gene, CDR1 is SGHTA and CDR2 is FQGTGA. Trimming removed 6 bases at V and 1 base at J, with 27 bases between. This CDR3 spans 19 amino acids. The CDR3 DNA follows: TGTGCCAGCAGTTATTATCCCACAGCCCTTTTGGTGGGGAACACTGAAGCTTTCTTT. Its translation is CASSYYPTALLVGNTEAFF.

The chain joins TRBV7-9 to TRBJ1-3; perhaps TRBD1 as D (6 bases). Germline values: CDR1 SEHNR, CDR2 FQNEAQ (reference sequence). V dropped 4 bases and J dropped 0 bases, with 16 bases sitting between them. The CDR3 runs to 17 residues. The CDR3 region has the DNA TGTGCCAGCAGCTCGAACATCAGGGGCCTCTCTGGAAACACCATATATTTT. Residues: CASSSNIRGLSGNTIYF.

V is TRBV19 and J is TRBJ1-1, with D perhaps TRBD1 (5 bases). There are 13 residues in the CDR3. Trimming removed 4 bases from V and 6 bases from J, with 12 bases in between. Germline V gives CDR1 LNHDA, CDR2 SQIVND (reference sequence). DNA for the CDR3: TGTGCCAGTAGTACGCGCGGGGGGGCTGAAGCTTTCTTT. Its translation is CASSTRGGAEAFF.